The 14 T cell receptor beta chains listed next were all sequenced from one sample in a study of response to subunit inactivated influenza vaccine. Each CDR3 protein is one row after TCRdb ran MiXCR on the RT-PCR reads. The sample holds hundreds of thousands of distinct CDR3 sequences, over 9.5% seen once. The specimen was PBMCs from blood, collected on the day of vaccination. The receptors here all came from a man in his fifties or sixties who received an inactivated influenza vaccine.

The chain joins TRBV10-1 to TRBJ2-5; 15 bases are shared with TRBD2. The CDR3 is made up of 18 amino acids. V lost 3 bases to trimming and J lost 4 bases; unmatched junction nucleotides: 9. Germline V gene lookup returns CDR1 WNHNN and CDR2 SYGVQD (reference sequence). The CDR3 protein is CASSDPGTSGGPGETQYF. In nucleotides, the CDR3 is TGCGCCAGCAGTGACCCCGGGACTAGCGGGGGGCCTGGAGAGACCCAGTACTTC.

The chain is built from TRBV12-3 or TRBV12-4 and TRBJ2-4; 8 bases align to TRBD1. The CDR3 length is 16 residues. V was pared by 5 bases and J by 2 bases, with 8 bases of the junction left unmatched. This chain's CDR3 is CASSPWTGKSKNIQYF. Here the CDR3 DNA reads TGTGCCAGCAGTCCTTGGACAGGGAAATCCAAAAACATTCAGTACTTC.

There are a few counts of this clonotype. V and J are TRBV12-3 or TRBV12-4 and TRBJ2-1; TRBD1 agrees at 8 bases. The CDR3 extends over 15 amino acids. V lost 4 bases and J lost 7; bases outside the gene matches: 9. This chain's CDR3 is CASSYGRQGWNEQFF. The CDR3 DNA reads as TGTGCCAGCAGTTACGGGAGACAGGGGTGGAATGAGCAGTTCTTC.

The J gene is TRBJ2-5, the V gene TRBV28; D might be TRBD2 (5 bases). The ends were cut back, 1 base at V and 5 bases at J, with 11 bases in the middle. Germline V CDR1 and CDR2: MDHEN, SYDVKM. CDR3 length equals 14 residues. The DNA for the CDR3 is TGTGCCAGCAGTTTATCTCATTCGGGGGAGACCCAGTACTTC. The encoded protein is CASSLSHSGETQYF. The full variable domain, completed using reference TRBV28 and TRBJ2-5, is DVKVTQSSRYLVKRTGEKVFLECVQDMDHENMFWYRQDPGLGLRLIYFSYDVKMKEKGDIPEGYSVSREKKERFSLILESASTNQTSMYLCASSLSHSGETQYFGPGTRLLVL.

This clonotype was seen many times. This chain links TRBV7-2 with TRBJ2-3; D may match TRBD1 or TRBD2 (7 bases each). The CDR3 spans 15 residues. CDR1 SGHTA and CDR2 FQGNSA come from the germline V gene. V was pared by 5 bases and J by 5 bases, with 17 bases between. In nucleotides, the CDR3 is TGTGCCAGCAGCCCAGGGGGGGCTGGAAGAGATACGCAGTATTTT. Residues: CASSPGGAGRDTQYF.

This sequence joins TRBV4-2 and TRBJ1-6; D may be TRBD1 (5 bases). Germline V gene data show CDR1 as LGHNA and CDR2 as YNFKEQ. The CDR3 loop spans 14 amino acids. With 5 bases removed from V and 4 bases from J, the gap between germline ends came to 9 bases. The CDR3 sequence is CASSAGGYNSPLHF. The CDR3, as DNA: TGTGCCAGCAGCGCGGGGGGGTATAATTCACCCCTCCACTTT.

J is TRBJ2-7 and V is TRBV4-3, with 7 bases that match TRBD1. V was clipped by 0 bases and J by 4 bases; unmatched bases: 6. Germline CDR1 is LGHNA and CDR2 is YSLEER. This CDR3 contains 15 residues. The CDR3 bases are TGCGCCAGCAGCCAAGACCGGACAGGTTTATACGAGCAGTACTTC. Translation gives CASSQDRTGLYEQYF.

This clonotype appeared many times. The chain has TRBV18 and TRBJ2-7, with 8 positions matching TRBD1. The CDR3 length is 13 residues. The ends lost 3 bases at V and 6 bases at J; junction bases unmatched: 4. The V gene's germline CDR1 is KGHSH and CDR2 LQKENI. The CDR3 sequence is CASSPVGQGEQYF. The CDR3 nucleotides read TGTGCCAGCTCACCCGTAGGACAGGGCGAGCAGTACTTC.

The CDR3 bases are TGCGCCAGCAGCCGATACAGGGGAATGAAGAATGAGCAGTTCTTC. Translation: CASSRYRGMKNEQFF. This rearrangement joins TRBV5-1 to TRBJ2-1; 7 positions agree with TRBD1. Germline values: CDR1 SGHRS, CDR2 YFSETQ. Germline trimming cut 4 bases from V and 7 bases from J; bases unmatched to any gene: 11. CDR3 length equals 15 residues.

This clonotype was picked up a small number of times. The rearrangement joins TRBV7-2 to TRBJ2-1, with D possibly TRBD1 on 6 matching bases. Trimming took 2 bases from V and 9 from J, leaving 11 bases between them. Germline lookup yields CDR1 SGHTA and CDR2 FQGNSA. This CDR3 is 13 amino acids long. The CDR3: CASSLLGAGEQFF. CDR3 nucleotide sequence: TGTGCCAGCAGCTTATTGGGGGCCGGTGAGCAGTTCTTC. Based on the CDR3 plus reference TRBV7-2 and TRBJ2-1, the full variable domain is GAGVSQSPSNKVTEKGKDVELRCDPISGHTALYWYRQSLGQGLEFLIYFQGNSAPDKSGLPSDRFSAERTGGSVSTLTIQRTQQEDSAVYLCASSLLGAGEQFFGPGTRLTVL.

This clonotype was counted between two and nine times. The chain employs TRBV4-3 and TRBJ1-6, with a possible D match to TRBD1 (6 bases). The V and J ends lost 4 bases and 10 bases respectively, with 11 bases between them. Germline CDR1 is LGHNA and CDR2 is YSLEER. CDR3 length: 13 residues. The CDR3 coding sequence is TGCGCCAGCAGCCCAACGGGGGGCTCACCCCTCCACTTT. Residues: CASSPTGGSPLHF.

The J gene is TRBJ2-3, the V gene TRBV12-3 or TRBV12-4, with 12 bases that match TRBD2. The CDR3 contains 14 residues. Trimming removed 6 bases from V and 6 bases from J; junction bases left unmatched: 4. This CDR3 reads CASRTSGGRDTQYF. CDR3 DNA sequence: TGTGCCAGCAGGACTAGCGGGGGCCGGGATACGCAGTATTTT.

The table lists this clonotype with a few counts. The genes are TRBV18 and TRBJ1-2, with 8 bases fitting TRBD1. The junction had 6 bases not matched to a gene; V was cut back by 3 bases and J by 3 bases. The CDR3 sequence is 15 residues long. Germline V gene lookup returns CDR1 KGHSH and CDR2 LQKENI. The CDR3 region is CASSPADRAYYGYTF. CDR3 nucleotides: TGTGCCAGCTCACCGGCGGACAGGGCATACTATGGCTACACCTTC. The whole variable domain, filled in from reference TRBV18 and TRBJ1-2, reads NAGVMQNPRHLVRRRGQEARLRCSPMKGHSHVYWYRQLPEEGLKFMVYLQKENIIDESGMPKERFSAEFPKEGPSILRIQQVVRGDSAAYFCASSPADRAYYGYTFGSGTRLTVV.

This clonotype has a handful of counts. The DNA for the CDR3 is TGCGCCAGCAGCCGGGGACAGGGGACTGAAAAACTGTTTTTT. Encoded protein: CASSRGQGTEKLFF. The genes are TRBV4-3 and TRBJ1-4; 10 bases agree with TRBD1. The CDR3 spans 14 residues. V shed 4 bases, J shed 7 bases, and the junction held 3 bases outside the gene matches. The germline CDR1 and CDR2 sequences are LGHNA and YSLEER.